Each of the 12 T cell receptor beta chains below was sequenced from the same sample in a study of cytotoxic CD8 clonotypes in ibrutinib-treated CLL (dated by TCRdb to the early 2020s). Reading the label with the study, this specimen's time point is: about 11 months on ibrutinib. Library method: the immunoSEQ multiplex PCR assay. TCRdb mirrors the immuneACCESS table, restricted to in-frame sequences. Some clones are absent from its copies; in checked studies, under half trace to an unresolved V gene, and the reason for the others is unknown. Within this sample are 130,000 to 150,000 clones, with 79% of them counted one time only. The top ten constitute 9.5% to 15% of the sample. Sequencing was performed on PBMCs, taken after 12 months of ibrutinib treatment. Every receptor here comes from a human donor with chronic lymphocytic leukemia.

The gene calls are TRBV10-3 and TRBJ2-1; D gene uncertain. V was trimmed by 11 bases and J by 4 bases, leaving 18 bases between them. The CDR3 length is 14 residues. CDR1 ENHRY and CDR2 SYGVKD come from the germline V gene. CDR3 DNA: TGTGCCTCCACCCAGAACAAAGGTTACAATGAGCAGTTCTTC. It translates to CASTQNKGYNEQFF.

The chain is built from TRBV19 and TRBJ2-1, with D unresolved. The V gene lost 3 bases and the J gene lost 4 bases, with 13 bases spanning the gap. CDR1 is LNHDA and CDR2 is SQIVND in the germline V gene (reference sequence). There are 15 residues in the CDR3. This chain's CDR3 is CASSIDGSDYNEQFF. The CDR3 region has the DNA TGTGCCAGTAGTATTGACGGGTCCGATTACAATGAGCAGTTCTTC.

This clone was observed once. The chain uses TRBV7-2 and TRBJ2-5, with TRBD2 matching over 11 bases. The CDR3 totals 15 residues. Trimming at V came to 4 bases and at J to 5 bases, leaving 6 bases not matched to a gene. Germline lookup yields CDR1 SGHTA and CDR2 FQGNSA. The CDR3: CASSSRLAGRETQYF. CDR3 DNA: TGTGCCAGCAGCTCCCGACTAGCGGGACGTGAGACCCAGTACTTC.

This clone was seen just once. This chain connects TRBV11-2 to TRBJ1-1; maybe TRBD1 (5 bases). Germline V gives CDR1 SGHAT, CDR2 FQNNGV. This CDR3 spans 15 amino acids. Trimming cost V 5 bases and J 1 base, with 14 bases left between them. CDR3 nucleotides: TGTGCCAGCAGCCTACCGGGACTGAGGAACACTGAAGCTTTCTTT. It encodes CASSLPGLRNTEAFF.

The chain joins TRBV5-8 to TRBJ1-5, with a possible D match to TRBD1 (5 bases). This CDR3 region has 14 residues. V dropped 4 bases and J dropped 4 bases, with 12 bases sitting between them. In germline, CDR1 is SGHTS, CDR2 YDEGEE. CDR3 in DNA: TGTGCCAGCAGCCCATGGGGGGGGAATCAGCCCCAGCATTTT. It is translated as CASSPWGGNQPQHF.

In its sample, this clone was seen once. The chain recombines TRBV9 with TRBJ2-2, with D unresolved. The ends were cut back, 0 bases at V and 1 base at J, with 4 bases in the middle. Germline V gene sequence: CDR1 SGDLS, CDR2 YYNGEE. The length of the CDR3 is 14 residues. CDR3 nucleotide sequence: TGTGCCAGCAGCGTAGGGGGGAACACCGGGGAGCTGTTTTTT. It is translated as CASSVGGNTGELFF.

This chain joins TRBV19 and TRBJ2-7; a weak D match, TRBD2 (5 bases). The V end lost 0 bases, the J end lost 6 bases, and 12 bases lay between the germline ends. This CDR3 is built from 14 residues. Germline lookup yields CDR1 LNHDA and CDR2 SQIVND (reference sequence). The CDR3 region is CASSIESPSGEQYF. The CDR3 nucleotides read TGTGCCAGTAGTATAGAAAGTCCCAGCGGCGAGCAGTACTTC.

The CDR3 DNA is TGTGCCAGTAGTATATTTAGCGGGAGCGGGAACACCGGGGAGCTGTTTTTT. Translation gives CASSIFSGSGNTGELFF. The gene calls are TRBV19 and TRBJ2-2, with 9 bases fitting TRBD2. The trim removed 2 bases at V and 1 base at J, leaving 5 bases unmatched. Looked up from germline, CDR1 is LNHDA and CDR2 is SQIVND (reference sequence). The CDR3 totals 17 residues.

This chain connects TRBV7-2 to TRBJ1-6; D ambiguous. Between the trimmed V and J ends, which lost 4 bases and 11 bases, there was a span of 18 bases. Germline V CDR1 and CDR2: SGHTA, FQGNSA. This CDR3 is 15 amino acids long. The chain's CDR3 is CASSYTATLFAPLHF. In DNA form, the CDR3 reads TGTGCCAGCAGCTACACGGCTACATTATTCGCACCCCTCCACTTT.

This chain joins TRBV7-6 and TRBJ2-2; D is uncertain. This CDR3 region has 14 residues. V was clipped by 0 bases and J by 6 bases, with 8 bases between them. Per the germline V gene, CDR1 is SGHVS and CDR2 is FNYEAQ. The CDR3 DNA is TGTGCCAGCAGCTTAGCGTTGGGATCCGGGGAGCTGTTTTTT. Its translation: CASSLALGSGELFF. Supplemented by reference TRBV7-6 and TRBJ2-2, the full variable domain reads GAGVSQSPRYKVTKRGQDVALRCDPISGHVSLYWYRQALGQGPEFLTYFNYEAQQDKSGLPNDRFSAERPEGSISTLTIQRTEQRDSAMYRCASSLALGSGELFFGEGSRLTVL.

The chain recombines TRBV10-3 with TRBJ1-2; 8 positions match TRBD1. The CDR3 loop spans 13 amino acids. Germline CDR1 reads ENHRY; CDR2 reads SYGVKD. The V and J ends lost 6 bases and 4 bases, in that order; junction bases with no gene match: 4. The CDR3 bases are TGTGCCATCAGGACAGGGGCTAGCTATGGCTACACCTTC. This sequence encodes CAIRTGASYGYTF.

This clone was detected once. This sequence joins TRBV27 and TRBJ2-1; maybe TRBD1 (5 bases). The CDR3 consists of 14 residues. CDR1 and CDR2 from the germline V gene are MNHEY and SMNVEV (reference sequence). V gave up 7 bases and J gave up 4 bases, with 14 bases separating them. CDR3 coding DNA: TGTGCCAGCACCGACAGTGGTAGGTACAATGAGCAGTTCTTC. This gives the protein CASTDSGRYNEQFF.